The 24 T cell receptor beta chains given below trace back to one sample, sequenced in a study of blood T cell repertoires in acute mononucleosis. Whole-study findings and limits: GLC-BM-specific selection apparently combined TCR alpha and beta motifs.

Indicated time point: acute infectious mononucleosis, at clinical presentation within 2 weeks of symptom onset (visit 1). Libraries were prepared by immunoSEQ multiplex PCR; TCRdb keeps only in-frame clonotypes and omits some of them. The table includes about 2,300 clones, 65% to 70% detected once. Material: EBV GLC epitope tetramer+ CD8+ T cells sorted from PBMCs, obtained during acute infectious mononucleosis. Subset reported: CD8 T cells binding tetramer with EBV BMLF1 280-288 peptide (GLC-BM). Receptor source: a woman aged 18-29 years with infectious mononucleosis caused by EBV.

This clone was seen once. The genes are TRBV9 and TRBJ2-7; D perhaps matches TRBD2 (6 bases). Per germline, CDR1 SGDLS and CDR2 YYNGEE. The CDR3 has 14 amino acids. Trimming cost V 0 bases and J 8 bases, with 15 bases left between them. CDR3 nucleotides: TGTGCCAGCAGCGTAGCAGGCGGGATGGGTAAGCAGTACTTC. It is translated as CASSVAGGMGKQYF.

The rearrangement uses TRBV14 and TRBJ2-1; tentative D call: TRBD2 (6 bases). Germline V gene data show CDR1 as SGHDN and CDR2 as FVKESK. CDR3 length: 13 amino acids. The ends were cut back, 6 bases at V and 8 bases at J, with 14 bases in the middle. CDR3 nucleotides: TGTGCCAGCAGTTCGGTGGGGGGAGATGAGCAGTTCTTC. This gives the protein CASSSVGGDEQFF.

Notes on this clone: A read error is possible here, since a much larger clone lies one base away. The same CDR3 can be traced to other DNA sequences in this sample. CDR3 protein: CASSVVGNEQFF. The CDR3 DNA follows: TGTGCCAGCAGCGTAGTGGGAAACGAGCAGTTCTTC. The V gene is TRBV25-1, the J gene TRBJ2-1; D remains ambiguous. Germline CDR1 and CDR2: MGHDK and SYGVNS. This CDR3 has 12 amino acids. V lost 6 bases and J lost 10, with 13 bases in between.

A note on this clone: The junction departs from the called germline gene at one end, perhaps through a read error. The chain links TRBV4-1 to TRBJ2-7, with D perhaps given as TRBD1 or TRBD2 (6 bases each). The CDR3 extends over 16 amino acids. CDR1 and CDR2 (germline): MGHRA, YSYEKL. The CDR3 here is CASSPPGAGMAYEQYF. CDR3 coding DNA: TGTGCCAGCAGCCCGCCGGGGGCAGGGATGGCCTACGAGCAGTACTTC.

A note on this clone: An end of the junction does not agree with germline; a read error may underlie this. The CDR3 spells CASRLAWGAGGNEQYF. In DNA, the CDR3 is TGTGCCAGCCGCTTAGCTTGGGGAGCGGGGGGAAACGAGCAGTACTTC. The genes are TRBV11-2 and TRBJ2-7; 9 bases agree with TRBD2. Germline V gene sequence: CDR1 SGHAT, CDR2 FQNNGV. This CDR3 has 16 amino acids.

A note on this clone: This probably arose from a read error, given a far larger clone one base away. V is TRBV7-9 and J is TRBJ2-1; tentatively, D is TRBD2 (6 bases). This CDR3 is built from 16 residues. The V end lost 2 bases, the J end lost 9 bases, and 20 bases lay between the germline ends. Looked up from germline, CDR1 is SEHNR and CDR2 is FQNEAQ (reference sequence). The CDR3 protein is CASSLIVSGVAGEQFF. In DNA, the CDR3 is TGTGCCAGCAGCTTAATCGTTAGCGGTGTAGCAGGTGAGCAGTTCTTC.

Of note for this clone: A much bigger clone sits one base away, suggesting this may be a read error. Other DNA sequences in the same sample also yield this CDR3. J is TRBJ2-1 and V is TRBV2; D uncertain. CDR3 size: 12 residues. CDR1 and CDR2 (germline): SNHLY, FYNNEI. V lost 6 bases and J 10 bases, leaving 13 bases between the germline ends. In DNA form, the CDR3 reads TGTGCCAGCAGCGTAGTGGGAAACGAGCAGTTCTTC. It specifies CASSVVGNEQFF.

As for this clone: This likely stems from a read error, as it lies one base from a far larger clone. This chain links TRBV2 with TRBJ2-2; D is possibly TRBD1 (6 bases). Germline V lookup: CDR1 SNHLY, CDR2 FYNNEI. There are 15 residues in the CDR3. Trimming cost V 3 bases and J 6 bases, with 14 bases left between them. This CDR3 reads CASSEGDIASGELFF. Written as DNA, the CDR3 is TGTGCCAGCAGTGAGGGGGACATCGCCTCCGGGGAGCTGTTTTTT.

The chain recombines TRBV7-9 with TRBJ2-7; a possible D gene is TRBD2 (6 bases). CDR1 is SEHNR and CDR2 is FQNEAQ in the germline V gene (reference sequence). CDR3 length: 15 residues. Trimming took 5 bases from V and 3 from J, leaving 17 bases between them. The CDR3, as DNA: TGTGCCAGCAGCCATATCACCGGGAGCATCTACGAGCAGTACTTC. Protein product: CASSHITGSIYEQYF.

A single count supports this clone. It is likely a read error: a sequence one base away is far more abundant. Here the CDR3 reads CASRQSPGGTQYF. The CDR3 DNA is TGTGCCAGCAGGCAATCGCCGGGGGGTACCCAGTACTTC. The V call is TRBV14, the J call TRBJ2-5; 7 positions match TRBD2. The CDR3 loop spans 13 amino acids. Germline CDR1 SGHDN, CDR2 FVKESK. The V gene end was trimmed by 6 bases and the J gene end by 8 bases; junction bases not matched to a gene: 9.

This clone was detected only a few times. The chain employs TRBV9 and TRBJ2-1, with 7 bases aligning to TRBD2. This CDR3 has 16 amino acids. Trimming cost V 5 bases and J 7 bases; bases outside gene matches: 15. In germline, CDR1 is SGDLS, CDR2 YYNGEE. This CDR3 is CASSLSREGLWNEQFF. In DNA form, the CDR3 reads TGTGCCAGCAGTTTATCAAGGGAGGGCCTCTGGAATGAGCAGTTCTTC.

V and J are TRBV6-9 and TRBJ2-5, with TRBD1 matching 8 bases. The V gene end was trimmed by 6 bases and the J gene end by 2 bases; junction bases not matched to a gene: 5. Germline V gene sequence: CDR1 MNHGY, CDR2 SVAAGI. This CDR3 has 14 residues. The CDR3 sequence: CASRQWTGQETQYF. CDR3 in DNA: TGTGCCAGCAGACAATGGACAGGGCAAGAGACCCAGTACTTC.

About this clone: It is unclear where the CDR3 begins or ends on the DNA, so no DNA is shown, and the CDR3 is as TCRdb lists it. V and J are TRBV29-1 and TRBJ1-4. Inclusive of both ends, the CDR3 amounts to 14 amino acids. The germline V gene has CDR1 SQVTM and CDR2 ANQGSEA. The CDR3 reads CSVGSPPTKKNCFF.

The V gene is TRBV7-2, the J gene TRBJ2-7; a weak D match, TRBD2 (6 bases). The CDR3 contains 13 residues. The V end was cut by 6 bases, the J end by 2 bases, with 11 bases between. Germline V gives CDR1 SGHTA, CDR2 FQGNSA. The CDR3 protein is CASSSAGPYEQYF. The CDR3 DNA reads TGTGCCAGCAGTTCCGCGGGACCCTACGAGCAGTACTTC.

This clone is judged large. The same CDR3 also results from other DNA sequences found in this sample. V gene TRBV4-1 combines with J gene TRBJ2-3; a weak D match, TRBD2 (6 bases). The V gene lost 0 bases and the J gene lost 2 bases, with 15 bases spanning the gap. CDR3 length: 17 amino acids. CDR1 is MGHRA and CDR2 is YSYEKL in the germline V gene. The CDR3 loop is CASSQDALGLATDTQYF. CDR3 DNA sequence: TGCGCCAGCAGCCAAGATGCCCTGGGACTGGCCACAGATACGCAGTATTTT.

Note on this clone: This sample includes further DNA sequences coding for the same CDR3. The gene calls are TRBV2 and TRBJ1-5; 7 nucleotides line up with TRBD1. Per the germline V gene, CDR1 is SNHLY and CDR2 is FYNNEI. V shed 6 bases, J shed 3 bases, and the junction held 8 bases outside the gene matches. This CDR3 has 15 amino acids. The CDR3 is CASSSGTDLNQPQHF. The CDR3 DNA sequence: TGTGCCAGCAGCTCTGGGACAGACCTCAATCAGCCCCAGCATTTT.

This clone was seen ten or more times. CDR3 in amino acids: CASNPPGLVSDTQYF. CDR3 DNA: TGTGCCAGCAACCCCCCGGGACTAGTGTCAGATACGCAGTATTTT. The chain joins TRBV7-6 to TRBJ2-3; 8 nucleotides align to TRBD2. Losses at the gene ends were 7 bases for V and 4 bases for J; bases not matched to a gene: 10. This CDR3 comprises 15 residues. From germline, CDR1 is SGHVS and CDR2 FNYEAQ.

The J gene is TRBJ2-5, the V gene TRBV14; 7 bases agree with TRBD2. Germline lookup yields CDR1 SGHDN and CDR2 FVKESK. This CDR3 comprises 13 residues. V was pared by 11 bases and J by 8 bases, with 14 bases of the junction left unmatched. CDR3: CACCQSPGGTQYF. The CDR3 DNA reads as TGTGCCTGCTGCCAATCGCCGGGGGGTACCCAGTACTTC.

Regarding this clone: It is unclear where the CDR3 begins or ends on the DNA, so no DNA is shown, and the CDR3 is as TCRdb lists it. The sample contains more than one DNA sequence encoding this CDR3. The chain joins TRBV29-1 to TRBJ1-4. The CDR3 adds up to 14 amino acids, both ends counted. The germline CDR1 and CDR2 sequences are SQVTM and ANQGSEA. CDR3 in amino acids: CSVGSGGTNENCFF.

This chain connects TRBV5-6 to TRBJ1-4, with TRBD1 identical over 9 bases. J gave up 3 bases and V 4 bases, and 7 bases lay outside the gene matches. CDR3 size: 16 residues. Germline loops: CDR1 SGHDT, CDR2 YYEEEE. The chain's CDR3 is CASSPWDRAANEKLFF. CDR3 bases: TGTGCCAGCAGCCCGTGGGACAGGGCAGCTAATGAAAAACTGTTTTTT.

Concerning this clone itself: A far larger clone is off by one base, so a read error is likely. Here the CDR3 omits its conserved ending phenylalanine or tryptophan, so a read error is the likely source. The chain joins TRBV29-1 to TRBJ1-2; D is uncertain. Germline V gene data show CDR1 as SQVTM and CDR2 as ANQGSEA. The length of the CDR3 is 12 residues. Trimming pared 7 bases from V and 4 bases from J, leaving 13 bases between. The CDR3 nucleotides are TGCAGCGCCTCGCGGGAATTCTATGGCTACACCTTA. The encoded protein is CSASREFYGYTL.

In this sample, this clone turned up a few times. Only one base separates this from a far larger clonotype, so it likely reflects a read error. This chain connects TRBV27 to TRBJ2-7; D unresolved. Germline loops: CDR1 MNHEY, CDR2 SMNVEV (reference sequence). The CDR3 is 14 amino acids. CDR3 DNA sequence: TGTGCCAGCGCGGACGGTGCTAAGATCTACGTGCAGTACTTC. Translating gives CASADGAKIYVQYF.

V usage is TRBV9 and J usage is TRBJ2-5; tentatively, D is TRBD2 (6 bases). Germline loops: CDR1 SGDLS, CDR2 YYNGEE. Trimming removed 0 bases from V and 11 bases from J, with 17 bases in between. This CDR3 comprises 14 residues. The chain's CDR3 is CASSVAGGMGEQYF. DNA for the CDR3: TGTGCCAGCAGCGTAGCAGGCGGGATGGGGGAGCAGTACTTC.

This clone occurred once. The J gene is TRBJ2-3, the V gene TRBV14; D is uncertain. The CDR3 covers 14 residues. The germline V gene encodes CDR1 SGHDN and CDR2 FVKESK. V lost 5 bases to trimming and J lost 0 bases, with 9 bases between them. The CDR3, as DNA: TGTGCCAGCAGCGACGGCTTTAGCACAGATACGCAGTATTTT. It specifies CASSDGFSTDTQYF.